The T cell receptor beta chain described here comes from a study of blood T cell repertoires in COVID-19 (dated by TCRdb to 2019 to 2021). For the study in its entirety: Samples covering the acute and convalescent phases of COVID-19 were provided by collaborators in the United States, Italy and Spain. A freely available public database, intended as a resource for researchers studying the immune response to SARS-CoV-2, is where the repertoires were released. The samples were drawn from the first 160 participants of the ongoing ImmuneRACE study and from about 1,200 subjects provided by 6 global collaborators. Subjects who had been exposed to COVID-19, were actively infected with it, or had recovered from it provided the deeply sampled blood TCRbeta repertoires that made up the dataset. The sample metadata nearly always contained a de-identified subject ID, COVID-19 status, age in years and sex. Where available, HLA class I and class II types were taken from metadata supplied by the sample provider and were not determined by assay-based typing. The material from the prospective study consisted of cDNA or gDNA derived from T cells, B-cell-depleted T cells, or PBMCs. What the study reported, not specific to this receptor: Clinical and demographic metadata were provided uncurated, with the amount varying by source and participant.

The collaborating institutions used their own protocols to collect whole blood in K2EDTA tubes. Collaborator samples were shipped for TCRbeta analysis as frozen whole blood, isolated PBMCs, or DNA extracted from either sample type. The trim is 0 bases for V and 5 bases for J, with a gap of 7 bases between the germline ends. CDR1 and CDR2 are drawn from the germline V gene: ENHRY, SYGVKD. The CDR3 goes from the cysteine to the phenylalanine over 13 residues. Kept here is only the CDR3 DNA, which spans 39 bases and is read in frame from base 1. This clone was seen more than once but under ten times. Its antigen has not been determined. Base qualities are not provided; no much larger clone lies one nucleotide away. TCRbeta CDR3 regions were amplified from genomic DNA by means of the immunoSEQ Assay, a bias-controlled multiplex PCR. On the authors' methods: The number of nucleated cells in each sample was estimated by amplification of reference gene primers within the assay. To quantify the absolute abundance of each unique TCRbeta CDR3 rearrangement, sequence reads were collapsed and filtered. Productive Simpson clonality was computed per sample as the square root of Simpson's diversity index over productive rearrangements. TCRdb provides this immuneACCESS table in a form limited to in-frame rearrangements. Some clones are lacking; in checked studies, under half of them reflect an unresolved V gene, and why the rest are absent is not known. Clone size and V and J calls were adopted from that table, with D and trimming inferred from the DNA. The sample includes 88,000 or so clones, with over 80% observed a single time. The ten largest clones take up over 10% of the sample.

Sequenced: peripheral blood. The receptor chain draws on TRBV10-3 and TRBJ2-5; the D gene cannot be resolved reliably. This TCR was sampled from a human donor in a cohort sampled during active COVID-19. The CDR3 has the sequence CAISESTRETQYF. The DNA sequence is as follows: TGTGCCATCAGTGAGTCGACTCGGGAGACCCAGTACTTC.